The present T cell receptor (beta chain) was sequenced within a study of a mutant IDH1 vaccine in newly diagnosed glioma (TCRdb year 2021). Context from the whole study: Vaccination started 4-6 weeks after radiotherapy alone, or was given together with temozolomide cycles in the groups whose treatment included chemotherapy. Peripheral blood was drawn at six visits: V03 (baseline), V05, V07, V10, V12 and V13. The week-35 safety follow-up was designated visit V12, and the week-47 end of study was designated visit V13. Prior to enrollment, patients had been given standard therapy consisting of radiotherapy alone, temozolomide alone, or radiochemotherapy with temozolomide, with the combination given to most patients. For exploratory analyses, longitudinal TCRB deep sequencing was carried out in roughly 23 treated patients wherever samples were available. The approximately 32 treated patients were roughly 62% male and roughly 40% female, with a mean age of about 38 years. Here is what the overall study found, with its caveats: According to the authors, sample limitations meant that analyses of patient blood samples could not be reproduced. Pseudoprogression appeared unrelated to alterations in the top peripheral T cell clonotypes detected by TCRB sequencing. Selection of PBMC samples for TCRB deep sequencing was based on availability. Across multiple MHC alleles, vaccine-induced immune responses were seen in about 93% of patients.

About this clone: Its antigen is currently not known. Base qualities are not provided; no much larger clone lies one nucleotide away.

Receptors were amplified or captured by the immunoSEQ multiplex PCR assay. Rearranged TCR beta chain sequences were amplified using the hsTCRB Kit according to the manufacturer's protocol. TCRB libraries were sequenced on an Illumina MiSeq. The paper's processing steps were these. The proprietary platform of the kit vendor was used for demultiplexing, trimming and gene mapping. In TCRdb, the immuneACCESS table is reduced to in-frame sequences with V and J assigned. These tables do not hold every clone; where another copy was compared, an unresolved V gene accounts for under half, and the others remain unexplained. D and trimming come from the DNA, and the V and J calls and clone size come from that table. For this sample the table gives some 50,000 clones, of which about 65% were detected only once. Around 4.8% of the sample goes to the ten largest clones. Explained via the paper, the time point label denotes: week 47, end of study. Every vaccine dose consisted of 300 ug of a 20-mer mutant IDH1 peptide in Montanide, administered subcutaneously together with topical imiquimod. Across visits V03 through V10, patients got a total of eight vaccinations, given in weeks 1, 3, 5, 7, 11, 15, 19 and 23. The donors had newly diagnosed IDH1-mutant astrocytomas of WHO grade 3 or 4 that showed loss of nuclear ATRX. The samples were drawn from NOA16, a multicentre, single-arm, open-label phase I trial in Germany that tested a mutant IDH1 peptide vaccine in humans for the first time. Genomic DNA for TCRB sequencing was extracted from EDTA blood using the DNeasy Blood and Tissue Kit.

The sample in question was peripheral blood mononuclear cells (PBMCs), obtained from a glioma patient whose treatment included an IDH1 peptide vaccine. The TCR sequence derives from a middle-aged man with glioma. Some clones in this sample may be carry-over from other donors' samples.

CDR3 loop: CASRLQGAGQPQHF. The bases are TGTGCCAGCAGATTACAGGGGGCTGGCCAGCCCCAGCATTTT. This receptor chain uses TRBV6-5 and TRBJ1-5, and 9 junction bases match TRBD1. According to the germline V gene, CDR1 reads MNHEY and CDR2 reads SVGAGI. V has 6 bases trimmed and J has 7 bases trimmed; junction bases matching no gene number 7. Measured from the cysteine to the phenylalanine, the CDR3 is 14 residues long. The retained sequence is limited to the CDR3, 42 bases, with the frame set at the first base.